One sample yielded the 27 T cell receptor beta chains listed below, sequenced in a study of T cell responses to AZD1222 COVID-19 vaccine. The table came from immunoSEQ multiplex PCR; TCRdb's copy has only in-frame clones and leaves some out. The table lists over 90,000 clones, roughly 88% of them singletons. The sequencing here drew on peripheral blood, taken on day 0 of AZD1222 vaccination. The receptors come from an adult in good health.

The chain carries TRBV5-4 and TRBJ1-4; D uncertain. V was clipped by 3 bases and J by 2 bases, with 8 bases between them. The germline gives CDR1 SGHNT, CDR2 YYREEE (reference sequence). The CDR3 is made up of 14 amino acids. The chain's CDR3 is CASSSVGTNEKLFF. The CDR3 coding sequence is TGTGCCAGCAGCTCGGTGGGTACTAATGAAAAACTGTTTTTT.

This chain joins TRBV6-5 and TRBJ2-6; the D gene is possibly TRBD1 (6 bases). Trimming cost V 2 bases and J 8 bases, with 13 bases left between them. CDR1 and CDR2 from the germline V gene are MNHEY and SVGAGI. The CDR3 length is 15 residues. The CDR3 sequence is CASSYATDRPNVLTF. CDR3 coding DNA: TGTGCCAGCAGTTACGCGACCGACAGGCCCAACGTCCTGACTTTC.

This clone was found a few times. The chain uses TRBV7-6 and TRBJ1-2; D is uncertain. With 1 base removed from V and 7 bases from J, the gap between germline ends came to 7 bases. The CDR3 is 12 amino acids. Per germline, CDR1 SGHVS and CDR2 FNYEAQ. This CDR3 is CASSLGMGGYTF. In DNA form, the CDR3 reads TGTGCCAGCAGCTTAGGCATGGGTGGCTACACCTTC.

The rearrangement uses TRBV12-3 or TRBV12-4 and TRBJ1-1, with D perhaps TRBD1 (5 bases). This CDR3 contains 13 residues. Trimming pared 5 bases from V and 11 bases from J, leaving 18 bases between. CDR3 sequence reads: CASSPRDFWGAFF. Here the CDR3 DNA reads TGTGCCAGCAGTCCCCGGGACTTCTGGGGGGCTTTCTTT.

The chain couples TRBV4-1 to TRBJ1-2; perhaps TRBD1 as D (5 bases). The CDR3 loop spans 15 amino acids. Per germline, CDR1 MGHRA and CDR2 YSYEKL. Between the trimmed V and J ends, which lost 1 base and 1 base, there was a span of 10 bases. CDR3 nucleotide sequence: TGCGCCAGCAGCCAAGTACAGGTTCTTAACTATGGCTACACCTTC. Its translation: CASSQVQVLNYGYTF.

The rearrangement joins TRBV9 to TRBJ2-7; maybe TRBD1 (6 bases). The CDR3 is 15 residues long. V lost 0 bases and J 1 base, leaving 11 bases between the germline ends. Germline loops: CDR1 SGDLS, CDR2 YYNGEE. As DNA, the CDR3 is TGTGCCAGCAGCGTAGGGACAGTACCATCCTACGAGCAGTACTTC. It is translated as CASSVGTVPSYEQYF.

CDR3 nucleotide sequence: TGTGCCATCAGTGAGCCGACAGGGGAGGGCTACACCTTC. It specifies CAISEPTGEGYTF. This chain joins TRBV10-3 and TRBJ1-2; 8 positions agree with TRBD1. The CDR3 contains 13 residues. CDR1 is ENHRY and CDR2 is SYGVKD in the germline V gene. V shed 2 bases and J 8 bases; nucleotides not matched to a gene: 4.

In its sample, this clone was seen a few times. CDR3 coding DNA: TGTGCCAGCAGCTTGTCGCCCTCGTTCGGCGAGAGCTCTGGAAACACCATATATTTT. Protein product: CASSLSPSFGESSGNTIYF. The rearrangement joins TRBV7-2 to TRBJ1-3, with D unclear. The CDR3 length is 19 residues. V was trimmed by 3 bases and J by 0 bases, leaving 21 bases between them. Germline assignment: CDR1 SGHTA and CDR2 FQGNSA.

The CDR3, as DNA: TGTGCCAGCAGTTCCCCAGGGGTCGGGAACACTGAAGCTTTCTTT. Amino acids: CASSSPGVGNTEAFF. V is TRBV28 and J is TRBJ1-1, with D maybe TRBD1 (6 bases). The CDR3 spans 15 residues. V was cut by 4 bases and J by 1 base, with 13 bases left in between. Germline loops: CDR1 MDHEN, CDR2 SYDVKM. Full variable domain (rest looked up from reference TRBV28 and TRBJ1-1): DVKVTQSSRYLVKRTGEKVFLECVQDMDHENMFWYRQDPGLGLRLIYFSYDVKMKEKGDIPEGYSVSREKKERFSLILESASTNQTSMYLCASSSPGVGNTEAFFGQGTRLTVV.

The chain combines TRBV6-5 with TRBJ2-1, with 8 bases aligning to TRBD2. Germline CDR1 MNHEY, CDR2 SVGAGI. V lost 8 bases, J lost 5 bases, and 11 bases stayed unmatched. The CDR3 consists of 15 residues. In DNA, the CDR3 is TGTGCCAGCTGGGGCGGGGGAGCGGGAGACAATGAGCAGTTCTTC. Residues: CASWGGGAGDNEQFF.

V gene TRBV19 combines with J gene TRBJ1-1, with 7 bases that match TRBD1. The J segment lost 2 bases and the V segment lost 1 base, leaving 7 bases of the junction unmatched. This CDR3 is built from 16 residues. Germline V gene data show CDR1 as LNHDA and CDR2 as SQIVND (reference sequence). Written as DNA, the CDR3 is TGTGCCAGTAGTATAGGGTGGCAGGGGGGAAACACTGAAGCTTTCTTT. Encoded protein: CASSIGWQGGNTEAFF.

J is TRBJ1-2 and V is TRBV13, with D unclear. V was cut by 3 bases and J by 6 bases, with 14 bases left in between. The germline CDR1 and CDR2 sequences are PRHDT and FYEKMQ (reference sequence). The CDR3 consists of 14 residues. The CDR3 DNA is TGTGCCAGCAGCTTCATGTCCACAAAGGATGGCTACACCTTC. Residues: CASSFMSTKDGYTF.

The chain has TRBV6-2 or TRBV6-3 and TRBJ2-1; perhaps TRBD2 as D (5 bases). Germline V gene data show CDR1 as MNHEY and CDR2 as SVGEGT. The CDR3 sequence is 13 residues long. Trimming removed 4 bases at V and 5 bases at J, with 9 bases between. This CDR3 is CASSLRRDNEQFF. The CDR3 DNA reads as TGTGCCAGCAGTTTGAGGCGGGACAATGAGCAGTTCTTC.

The chain links TRBV2 to TRBJ1-1; D is unclear. Germline V gene data show CDR1 as SNHLY and CDR2 as FYNNEI. The germline V and J ends were trimmed by 4 bases and 2 bases, with 8 bases remaining between them. The CDR3 runs 13 residues. This chain's CDR3 is CASSANLNTEAFF. DNA of the CDR3: TGTGCCAGCAGTGCAAATCTTAACACTGAAGCTTTCTTT.

This chain joins TRBV3-1 (or the pseudogene TRBV3-2) and TRBJ2-2; unclear D gene. V was cut by 1 base and J by 5 bases, with 8 bases left in between. Germline-derived CDR1 and CDR2 are LGHDT and YNNKEL (reference sequence). CDR3 length equals 14 residues. The CDR3 sequence is CASSQVAHTGELFF. The CDR3 DNA is TGTGCCAGCAGCCAAGTCGCCCATACCGGGGAGCTGTTTTTT.

The chain joins TRBV1 to TRBJ2-2; TRBD2, the table's D call, lacks a check against the DNA. TRBV1 is flagged as a pseudogene. The CDR3 runs to 15 residues. The CDR3 DNA reads as TGCACCAGCAGCAGTAGACTAGCGGGGCACGGGGAGCTGTTTTTT. It encodes CTSSSRLAGHGELFF.

The chain recombines TRBV3-1 (or the pseudogene TRBV3-2) with TRBJ2-3, with D possibly being TRBD1 (5 bases). This CDR3 region has 13 residues. Deletions cut 6 bases from V and 6 bases from J, with 13 bases between. Germline V gene data show CDR1 as LGHDT and CDR2 as YNNKEL (reference sequence). The CDR3: CASRPPGLDTQYF. DNA for the CDR3: TGTGCCAGCAGGCCTCCAGGGTTGGATACGCAGTATTTT.

This sequence joins TRBV15 and TRBJ2-6; D ambiguous. The CDR3 has 14 amino acids. Germline V CDR1 and CDR2: LNHNV, YYDKDF (reference sequence). V shed 9 bases and J shed 0 bases, with 9 bases lying between them. The CDR3 sequence is CATRMTSGANVLTF. Written as DNA, the CDR3 is TGTGCCACTAGAATGACCTCTGGGGCCAACGTCCTGACTTTC.

The chain links TRBV6-1 to TRBJ1-3; 7 bases are a match to TRBD1. The CDR3 is made up of 14 amino acids. Germline CDR1 reads MNHNS; CDR2 reads SASEGT. Unmatched junction bases numbered 8, after V lost 2 bases and J lost 10 bases. In nucleotides, the CDR3 is TGTGCCAGCAGTGAATACCTGGGGACAGTAACCATATATTTT. Its translation: CASSEYLGTVTIYF.

The J gene is TRBJ2-1, the V gene TRBV5-1, with D maybe TRBD2 (7 bases). CDR3 length equals 16 residues. From germline, CDR1 is SGHRS and CDR2 YFSETQ. Trimming cost V 0 bases and J 6 bases, with 16 bases left between them. CDR3 region: CASSLAGGGGFNEQFF. The CDR3 nucleotides are TGCGCCAGCAGCTTGGCCGGGGGCGGGGGATTCAATGAGCAGTTCTTC. Supplemented by reference TRBV5-1 and TRBJ2-1, the full variable domain reads KAGVTQTPRYLIKTRGQQVTLSCSPISGHRSVSWYQQTPGQGLQFLFEYFSETQRNKGNFPGRFSGRQFSNSRSEMNVSTLELGDSALYLCASSLAGGGGFNEQFFGPGTRLTVL.

The chain couples TRBV10-2 to TRBJ2-7; no definite D call. Germline CDR1 and CDR2: WSHSY and SAAADI. Trimming took off 3 bases at V and 7 bases at J, with 7 bases between the two ends. The CDR3 extends over 11 amino acids. The CDR3 sequence is CASSDGWEQYF. CDR3 DNA: TGCGCCAGCAGTGATGGTTGGGAGCAGTACTTC.

The chain recombines TRBV15 with TRBJ1-2; 10 bases are a match to TRBD1. CDR3 length equals 17 residues. V lost 1 base, J lost 1 base, and 6 bases stayed unmatched. Germline CDR1 and CDR2: LNHNV and YYDKDF (reference sequence). The CDR3 bases are TGTGCCACCAGCAGAGGGGGGACAGGGGCTGTTAACTATGGCTACACCTTC. This sequence encodes CATSRGGTGAVNYGYTF. Full variable domain (rest looked up from reference TRBV15 and TRBJ1-2): DAMVIQNPRYQVTQFGKPVTLSCSQTLNHNVMYWYQQKSSQAPKLLFHYYDKDFNNEADTPDNFQSRRPNTSFCFLDIRSPGLGDTAMYLCATSRGGTGAVNYGYTFGSGTRLTVV.

The chain has TRBV20-1 and TRBJ2-7; D may be TRBD2 (5 bases). Trimming took 3 bases from V and 2 from J, leaving 14 bases between them. Per germline, CDR1 DFQATT and CDR2 SNEGSKA (reference sequence). This CDR3 comprises 14 residues. The CDR3 region is CSASSIRGTYEQYF. The CDR3 coding sequence is TGCAGTGCTAGTTCTATACGGGGAACCTACGAGCAGTACTTC.

V usage is TRBV19 and J usage is TRBJ2-5, with TRBD1 matching 9 bases. Unmatched junction bases numbered 2, after V lost 4 bases and J lost 5 bases. The CDR3 sequence is 13 residues long. Germline CDR1 LNHDA, CDR2 SQIVND (reference sequence). The CDR3 spells CASSTGQGETQYF. CDR3 DNA: TGTGCCAGTAGTACCGGACAGGGGGAGACCCAGTACTTC. The full variable domain, in which reference TRBV19 and TRBJ2-5 provide the parts outside the CDR3, is DGGITQSPKYLFRKEGQNVTLSCEQNLNHDAMYWYRQDPGQGLRLIYYSQIVNDFQKGDIAEGYSVSREKKESFPLTVTSAQKNPTAFYLCASSTGQGETQYFGPGTRLLVL.

The chain links TRBV30 to TRBJ2-1; D may be TRBD2 (6 bases). Germline V gene data show CDR1 as GTSNPN and CDR2 as SVGIG (reference sequence). CDR3 length: 14 residues. Trimming left V 3 bases short and J 7 bases short, with 16 bases between. The CDR3 region is CAWRWAGRGNEQFF. The CDR3 coding sequence is TGTGCCTGGAGGTGGGCAGGGCGGGGAAATGAGCAGTTCTTC.

The chain employs TRBV7-2 and TRBJ1-3, with D unresolved. Trimming took 3 bases from V and 0 from J, leaving 6 bases between them. The CDR3 runs 14 residues. From germline, CDR1 is SGHTA and CDR2 FQGNSA. The CDR3 coding sequence is TGTGCCAGCAGCTTTCTGAGCTCTGGAAACACCATATATTTT. Amino acid sequence: CASSFLSSGNTIYF.

The chain links TRBV30 to TRBJ2-7; the D call may be TRBD1 or TRBD2 (5 bases each). Trimming stripped 3 bases from V and 2 bases from J, with 11 bases between. The CDR3 runs 13 residues. Germline lookup yields CDR1 GTSNPN and CDR2 SVGIG (reference sequence). CDR3 DNA sequence: TGTGCCTGGAGGAGGGGCGGAGCCTACGAGCAGTACTTC. This sequence encodes CAWRRGGAYEQYF.